The rows below give T cell receptor beta chains drawn from one sample of a study of T cells in Graves' hyperthyroidism and ophthalmopathy. One entry per CDR3 protein results from TCRdb running MiXCR on the multiplex PCR reads. Of 250,000 or so distinct CDR3 sequences detected, more than 12% appear once; the ten largest clones hold roughly 13%. Sequenced input: blood. The receptors were sampled from a woman aged 35 to 49 with Graves' hyperthyroidism that later progressed to Graves' ophthalmopathy. Each CDR3 is given with its conserved first and last residue. Each record gives: V gene, D gene, J gene, clone size, CDR3 length, CDR3 DNA, CDR3 protein. D genes are given only for firm matches. Not every row has a clone size; where given, it reads once, few, many or a size class.

>TRBV6-5|.|TRBJ2-2|once|16
TGTGCCAGCAGTTTTACACCGGGCGGCCGGGCCGGGGAGCTGTTTTTT
CASSFTPGGRAGELFF
>TRBV9|TRBD1|TRBJ1-4|many|14
TGTGCCAGCAGCGTAGGGACAGGGTTTGAAAAACTGTTTTTT
CASSVGTGFEKLFF
>TRBV27|.|TRBJ2-5|many|14
TGTGCCAGCAGTCTCACAGGGAACCAAGAGACCCAGTACTTC
CASSLTGNQETQYF
>TRBV28|.|TRBJ1-3|many|12
TGTGCCACGGGGGATTCTGGAAACACCATATATTTT
CATGDSGNTIYF
>TRBV24-1|TRBD2|TRBJ2-1|many|16
TGTGCCACCAGTGCCAGCGGGAGGACCTCCTACAATGAGCAGTTCTTC
CATSASGRTSYNEQFF
>TRBV5-1|TRBD2|TRBJ2-2|few|16
TGCGCCAGCAGCCTCCAGCGGGAGACGAACACCGGGGAGCTGTTTTTT
CASSLQRETNTGELFF
>TRBV15|TRBD2|TRBJ2-1|many|15
TGTGCCACCAGCGGAGGACTAGCGGGAGTGGATGAGCAGTTCTTC
CATSGGLAGVDEQFF
>TRBV11-2|.|TRBJ2-7|many|12
TGTGCCAGCAGCGCCGGATCCTACGAGCAGTACTTC
CASSAGSYEQYF
>TRBV25-1|.|TRBJ2-1|many|19
TGTGCCAGCAGTGAACCCGACCCGGACTGGCAAGGAGCATACAATGAGCAGTTCTTC
CASSEPDPDWQGAYNEQFF
>TRBV4-2|.|TRBJ2-1|.|15
TGTGCCAGCAGCCATGAAGGCAACCCAGACAATGAGCAGTTCTTC
CASSHEGNPDNEQFF
>TRBV10-3|TRBD2|TRBJ2-1|many|17
TGTGCCATCAGTGAGTCGGGCCTAGCGGGGAGCTACAATGAGCAGTTCTTC
CAISESGLAGSYNEQFF
>TRBV28|.|TRBJ1-5|many|14
TGTGCCAGCAGCGGAGGATCCCCCAATCAGCCCCAGCATTTT
CASSGGSPNQPQHF
>TRBV27|TRBD1|TRBJ1-2|many|13
TGTGCCAGCAAGACAGGGGACAACTATGGCTACACCTTC
CASKTGDNYGYTF
>TRBV7-8|.|TRBJ1-4|many|13
TGTGCCAGCAGCTCTAGGGGCAGCGGAAAACTGTTTTTT
CASSSRGSGKLFF
>TRBV10-3|TRBD2|TRBJ2-1|many|14
TGTGCCATCAAAATAGCGGGAGGGCCCTATGAGCAGTTCTTC
CAIKIAGGPYEQFF
>TRBV28|TRBD2|TRBJ2-5|many|18
TGTGCCAGCAGTTTATGGGCTAGCGGGAGGCCATCCCAAGAGACCCAGTACTTC
CASSLWASGRPSQETQYF
>TRBV19|.|TRBJ2-2|few|16
TGTGCCAGTAGCCTAAGTAGGATTACGAACACCGGGGAGCTGTTTTTT
CASSLSRITNTGELFF
>TRBV11-2|.|TRBJ2-7|many|14
TGTGCCAGCAGCTTAGGCGGGAAAAGCTACGAGCAGTACTTC
CASSLGGKSYEQYF
>TRBV10-3|.|TRBJ2-1|many|16
TGTGCCATCAGTGAGGAATCAGGGGCTCTCAACAATGAGCAGTTCTTC
CAISEESGALNNEQFF
>TRBV7-9|TRBD2|TRBJ2-3|.|15
TGTGCCAGCAGCTCGATGGGGGGGTTAGCAGATACGCAGTATTTT
CASSSMGGLADTQYF
>TRBV28|.|TRBJ2-1|many|15
TGTGCCAGCGGGCTAAAAACGGGATCCTACAATGAGCAGTTCTTC
CASGLKTGSYNEQFF
>TRBV3-1|.|TRBJ1-5|many|16
TGTGCCAGCAGCCAAGGGCCAGACATGTGGGGTCAGCCCCAGCATTTT
CASSQGPDMWGQPQHF
>TRBV19|.|TRBJ2-1|many|15
TGTGCCAGTAGTATAGGCTGGGTTGGGCCCAATGAGCAGTTCTTC
CASSIGWVGPNEQFF
>TRBV15|.|TRBJ2-3|many|13
TGTGCCACCAGCAGAGATCGGGGCCGGGCGCAGTATTTT
CATSRDRGRAQYF
>TRBV5-4|.|TRBJ2-1|.|17
TGTGCCAGCAGCCTGCAAACCGGAAGAAGCTCCTACAATGAGCAGTTCTTC
CASSLQTGRSSYNEQFF
>TRBV12-3/TRBV12-4|TRBD1|TRBJ1-6|many|17
TGTGCCAGCAGCCTGGGGACAGGGCCGGGAGATAATTCACCCCTCCACTTT
CASSLGTGPGDNSPLHF
>TRBV15|.|TRBJ1-2|.|13
TGTGCCACCAGCAGAGATGACAGTCAGTATCGGACCTTC
CATSRDDSQYRTF
>TRBV3-1|.|TRBJ1-1|many|16
TGTGCCAGCAGCCAAGCTTTTCCGGGCCCGAACACTGAAGCTTTCTTT
CASSQAFPGPNTEAFF
>TRBV7-2|.|TRBJ2-3|many|16
TGTGCCAGTAACCTAGGTGGGCTTTCCCTCGGTCATACGCAGTATTTT
CASNLGGLSLGHTQYF
>TRBV2|TRBD2|TRBJ2-1|.|17
TGTGCCAGCAGTACTACATCACGGACTAGCGGGAGGAGTGAGCAGTTCTTC
CASSTTSRTSGRSEQFF
>TRBV20-1|TRBD2|TRBJ2-1|few|15
TGCAGTGCTACAACGGGACTAGCGGCCAGATATGAGCAGTTCTTC
CSATTGLAARYEQFF
>TRBV7-6|TRBD2|TRBJ2-5|few|15
TGTGCCAGCAGCCCCCTAGCGGGAGAGGGAGAGACCCAGTACTTC
CASSPLAGEGETQYF
>TRBV7-6|TRBD2|TRBJ2-7|many|17
TGTGCCAGCAGCCGTCTAAAGCGGGAGGGCAGTTCCTACGAGCAGTACTTC
CASSRLKREGSSYEQYF
>TRBV6-2/TRBV6-3|TRBD1|TRBJ2-1|many|12
TGTGCCATACAGGGGTCGCACAATGAGCAGTTCTTC
CAIQGSHNEQFF
>TRBV10-3|TRBD2|TRBJ2-1|.|18
TGTGCCATCAGTGACCCCGTGGGGCTAGCGGGAGGGCCCAATGAGCAGTTCTTC
CAISDPVGLAGGPNEQFF
>TRBV4-1|TRBD2|TRBJ2-7|many|14
TGCGCCAGCAGCCAAGCAATGACTAGCAACGAGCAGTACTTC
CASSQAMTSNEQYF
>TRBV20-1|TRBD2|TRBJ2-7|many|15
TGCAGTGCTAGTCCTCTCGGGGGGTCGTTCTACGAGCAGTACTTC
CSASPLGGSFYEQYF
>TRBV12-3/TRBV12-4|.|TRBJ1-4|many|11
TGTGCCAGCAGTTTAAATGAAAAACTGTTTTTT
CASSLNEKLFF
>TRBV11-2|TRBD1|TRBJ1-2|many|14
TGTGCCAGCAGCTTAAACGACAGGGGCTATGGCTACACCTTC
CASSLNDRGYGYTF
>TRBV15|.|TRBJ2-2|many|16
TGTGCCACCAGCAGAGATCCCAGGGTATACACCGGGGAGCTGTTTTTT
CATSRDPRVYTGELFF
>TRBV27|.|TRBJ1-4|many|13
TGTGCCAGCAGTTTTGTTCCCGGAGAAAAACTGTTTTTT
CASSFVPGEKLFF
>TRBV3-1|.|TRBJ2-2|few|14
TGTGCCAGCAGCCAAGCTACAGGCCGGAGGGAGCTGTTTTTT
CASSQATGRRELFF
>TRBV11-2|TRBD2|TRBJ2-2|many|15
TGTGCCAGCAGCCCGGGACTAGCGGGGTCCGGGGAGCTGTTTTTT
CASSPGLAGSGELFF
>TRBV9|.|TRBJ1-6|few|16
TGTGCCAGCAGCGTAGAGTCGGTCTCCTATAATTCACCCCTCCACTTT
CASSVESVSYNSPLHF
>TRBV15|TRBD2|TRBJ2-3|many|19
TGTGCCACCAGCAGAGCGTTAATACTGACTAGCGGAAGCACAGATACGCAGTATTTT
CATSRALILTSGSTDTQYF
>TRBV12-3/TRBV12-4|TRBD2|TRBJ2-3|many|18
TGTGCCAGCAGTTTAGCGCGGGGACTAGCGGGAGGAGCAGATACGCAGTATTTT
CASSLARGLAGGADTQYF
>TRBV11-2|.|TRBJ1-1|many|16
TGTGCCAGCAGCTTAGTGTTTGGGGAGGGGAACACTGAAGCTTTCTTT
CASSLVFGEGNTEAFF
>TRBV11-2|.|TRBJ2-7|.|16
TGTGCCAGCAGCTACGAGATCGGGACGTTTACCTACGAGCAGTACTTC
CASSYEIGTFTYEQYF
>TRBV28|.|TRBJ2-6|many|15
TGTGCCAGCAGTTCCCCCCCCAGGGCGGCCAACGTCCTGACTTTC
CASSSPPRAANVLTF
>TRBV2|.|TRBJ2-5|many|12
TGTGCCACCGAAGGGGGGCAAGAGACCCAGTACTTC
CATEGGQETQYF
>TRBV6-6|.|TRBJ1-3|many|13
TGTGCCAGCAGTTACTCATCAGGAAACACCATATATTTT
CASSYSSGNTIYF
>TRBV12-3/TRBV12-4|.|TRBJ2-5|many|15
TGTGCCAGCAGTTTCAGTTTAGTAGGGAGCGAGACCCAGTACTTC
CASSFSLVGSETQYF
>TRBV4-1|.|TRBJ1-1|.|13
TGCGCCAGCAGCCAAGAACGGAATATAGAAGCTTTCTTT
CASSQERNIEAFF
>TRBV2|TRBD2|TRBJ2-3|many|17
TGTGCCAGTAGCCTGAAGGGGCGGGAGGTGAGGACAGATACGCAGTATTTT
CASSLKGREVRTDTQYF
>TRBV5-5|.|TRBJ2-1|many|15
TGTGCCAGCAGCTTAAAACAGGGGGGGGACAATGAGCAGTTCTTC
CASSLKQGGDNEQFF
>TRBV20-1|.|TRBJ2-3|many|10
TGCAGTGCCTCCACAGATACGCAGTATTTT
CSASTDTQYF
>TRBV18|.|TRBJ2-2|many|15
TGTGCCAGCTCACCGAAGCCCTCGGGGACCGGGGAGCTGTTTTTT
CASSPKPSGTGELFF
>TRBV11-1|.|TRBJ2-7|many|15
TGTGCCAGCACCATCCTACACGGTTTCTCCTACGAGCAGTACTTC
CASTILHGFSYEQYF
>TRBV3-1|.|TRBJ2-6|many|18
TGTGCCAGCAGCCAAAGAGCGCTCGGGGCGTCTGGGGCCAACGTCCTGACTTTC
CASSQRALGASGANVLTF